Given below is one T cell receptor (beta chain) in context. These data are taken from a study of control samples from healthy donors and cancer patients. Data came from immunoSEQ multiplex PCR; TCRdb stores just in-frame clones and leaves some out. The repertoire holds 75,000 to 95,000 clones, with 90% as singletons. With 5 bases removed from V and 4 bases from J, the gap between germline ends came to 15 bases. Per the germline V gene, CDR1 is LNHDA and CDR2 is SQIVND (reference sequence). The length of the CDR3 is 15 residues. This receptor was obtained from a woman under 30 in good health. The material sequenced was blood. This chain joins TRBV19 and TRBJ1-5; tentative D call: TRBD1 (5 bases). DNA for the CDR3: TGTGCCAGTAGTGGTGGGACTTGGGGGAATCAGCCCCAGCATTTT. Protein: CASSGGTWGNQPQHF.